The 25 T cell receptor beta chains in this list originate from one sample, sequenced in a study of T-cell reconstitution after alpha-beta-depleted transplantation in children. The TCRbeta library was prepared with unique molecular identifiers. Using its own MiXCR run on the PCR reads, TCRdb lists one record per CDR3 protein. This table has about 980,000 distinct CDR3 sequences, about 31% appearing once. The input for sequencing was PBMCs, mostly from graft donor cells, taken 360 days after TCRalphabeta/CD19-depleted stem cell transplant. The receptors shown here come from a boy younger than two who had a stem cell transplant for SCID, so the T cells may come from the graft donor.

The chain links TRBV4-1 to TRBJ2-1, with unresolved D. CDR1 MGHRA and CDR2 YSYEKL come from the germline V gene. There are 14 residues in the CDR3. Trimming pared 0 bases from V and 5 bases from J, leaving 8 bases between. The DNA for the CDR3 is TGCGCCAGCAGCCAAGATTCCGGAGACAATGAGCAGTTCTTC. Translated: CASSQDSGDNEQFF.

Here the CDR3 reads CASSQVKGTFSYEQYF. CDR3 in DNA: TGTGCCAGCAGCCAAGTAAAGGGAACCTTCTCCTACGAGCAGTACTTC. The V and J genes are TRBV3-1 and TRBJ2-7; no reliable D call. Germline CDR1 LGHDT, CDR2 YNNKEL (reference sequence). This CDR3 has 16 residues. V was shortened by 1 base and J by 0 bases, with 13 bases between the two germline ends.

The chain couples TRBV4-1 to TRBJ2-1; 12 bases match TRBD2. CDR1 and CDR2 from the germline V gene are MGHRA and YSYEKL. Unmatched junction bases numbered 3, after V lost 0 bases and J lost 9 bases. The CDR3 runs 15 residues. CDR3 nucleotides: TGCGCCAGCAGCCAAGAGCTAGCGGGGGGGGGTGAGCAGTTCTTC. This gives the protein CASSQELAGGGEQFF.

This clonotype showed up just a few times. The CDR3 loop reads CSASTGHNEQFF. CDR3 bases: TGCAGTGCTAGCACGGGTCACAATGAGCAGTTCTTC. The chain links TRBV20-1 to TRBJ2-1, with no clear D. CDR3 length: 12 residues. Germline lookup yields CDR1 DFQATT and CDR2 SNEGSKA (reference sequence). Between the trimmed V and J ends, which lost 3 bases and 5 bases, there was a span of 8 bases.

There are a few counts of this clonotype. DNA for the CDR3: TGCAGTGCTAGGATCCCGGGACAGGGGGCCCCAGATACGCAGTATTTT. It encodes CSARIPGQGAPDTQYF. This chain uses TRBV20-1 with TRBJ2-3; TRBD1 matches at 12 bases. This CDR3 is built from 16 residues. CDR1 DFQATT and CDR2 SNEGSKA come from the germline V gene (reference sequence). V dropped 3 bases and J dropped 4; count of bases not matched to a gene: 8.

The gene calls are TRBV27 and TRBJ2-7; TRBD1 might be the D (5 bases). The CDR3 length is 14 residues. Germline V gene data show CDR1 as MNHEY and CDR2 as SMNVEV (reference sequence). Deletions cut 3 bases from V and 3 bases from J, with 12 bases between. CDR3 nucleotides: TGTGCCAGCAGTTTGTCAGGGAACTTCTACGAGCAGTACTTC. It translates to CASSLSGNFYEQYF.

This clonotype was seen a handful of times. The chain has TRBV4-2 and TRBJ2-7, with 10 bases lining up with TRBD2. This CDR3 is 15 amino acids long. Trimming removed 4 bases from V and 4 bases from J; junction bases left unmatched: 7. Germline CDR1 and CDR2: LGHNA and YNFKEQ. The CDR3 protein is CASSLQRGGPYEQYF. CDR3 DNA sequence: TGTGCCAGCAGCCTTCAGCGGGGGGGCCCGTACGAGCAGTACTTC.

This clonotype was counted between two and nine times. This chain connects TRBV12-5 to TRBJ2-1, with D unclear. The CDR3 contains 12 residues. Germline V gene sequence: CDR1 LGHNT, CDR2 FRNRAP. Trimming took off 5 bases at V and 6 bases at J, with 8 bases between the two ends. The CDR3 coding sequence is TGTGCTAGTGGTAAAACTATCAATGAGCAGTTCTTC. Amino acids: CASGKTINEQFF.

The V gene is TRBV20-1, the J gene TRBJ2-2, with TRBD1 matching 8 bases. The CDR3 contains 15 residues. CDR1 DFQATT and CDR2 SNEGSKA come from the germline V gene (reference sequence). V was clipped by 6 bases and J by 5 bases; unmatched bases: 11. The CDR3 region has the DNA TGCAGTGCGACCGGACAGGGCTTTAAAACCGGGGAGCTGTTTTTT. Its protein product is CSATGQGFKTGELFF.

The gene calls are TRBV10-3 and TRBJ2-2; D gene uncertain. The length of the CDR3 is 16 residues. The V and J ends lost 0 bases and 0 bases respectively, with 8 bases between them. Germline V gene sequence: CDR1 ENHRY, CDR2 SYGVKD. CDR3: CAISESGRSNTGELFF. The DNA for the CDR3 is TGTGCCATCAGTGAGTCAGGCAGGTCGAACACCGGGGAGCTGTTTTTT.

This clonotype came up a few times. CDR3 loop: CAISEGLAGGHEQFF. The CDR3 DNA follows: TGTGCCATCAGTGAGGGACTAGCGGGGGGACATGAGCAGTTCTTC. The genes are TRBV10-3 and TRBJ2-1; 14 bases line up with TRBD2. V was pared by 2 bases and J by 8 bases, with 2 bases of the junction left unmatched. Per the germline V gene, CDR1 is ENHRY and CDR2 is SYGVKD. The CDR3 contains 15 residues.

Of note for this clonotype: An end of the junction differs from the germline gene, which may be a read error. The chain carries TRBV7-9 and TRBJ2-5; unclear D gene. The CDR3 is made up of 13 amino acids. CDR1 and CDR2 (germline): SEHNR, FQNEAQ (reference sequence). CDR3 DNA sequence: TGTGCCAGCAGCTTAGTACGGAATCCTACCCTTGTCTTC. Translation: CASSLVRNPTLVF.

CDR3 coding DNA: TGCGCCAGCAGCTTCCGCGCGGGGTTCGGTGAGCAGTTCTTC. Translated: CASSFRAGFGEQFF. The rearrangement joins TRBV5-1 to TRBJ2-1; a weak D match, TRBD2 (6 bases). Germline values: CDR1 SGHRS, CDR2 YFSETQ. CDR3 length: 14 amino acids. Deletions cut 2 bases from V and 9 bases from J, with 15 bases between.

As to this clonotype: An end of the junction differs from the germline gene, which may be a read error. The chain uses TRBV5-1 and TRBJ2-1; D is ambiguous. Germline CDR1 SGHRS, CDR2 YFSETQ. CDR3 length: 16 amino acids. The CDR3 DNA follows: TGCGCCAGCAGATTGGGGTACACCTCCTCCTACAATGAGCAGTTCTTC. Translation: CASRLGYTSSYNEQFF.

This clonotype was counted a few times. The CDR3 nucleotides are TGCGCCAGCAGCTTGGGGGGGGCAGCTTCGAACACCGGGGAGCTGTTTTTT. It yields the protein CASSLGGAASNTGELFF. The chain employs TRBV5-1 and TRBJ2-2, with D perhaps given as TRBD1 or TRBD2 (6 bases each). The CDR3 has 17 amino acids. The germline V gene encodes CDR1 SGHRS and CDR2 YFSETQ. V was shortened by 0 bases and J by 0 bases, with 12 bases between the two germline ends. The entire variable domain, with the rest obtained from reference TRBV5-1 and TRBJ2-2, is as follows: KAGVTQTPRYLIKTRGQQVTLSCSPISGHRSVSWYQQTPGQGLQFLFEYFSETQRNKGNFPGRFSGRQFSNSRSEMNVSTLELGDSALYLCASSLGGAASNTGELFFGEGSRLTVL.

This chain links TRBV10-3 with TRBJ2-5, with TRBD2 as a possible D gene (6 bases). This CDR3 is 15 amino acids long. Trimming removed 6 bases from V and 4 bases from J, with 18 bases in between. The germline V gene has CDR1 ENHRY and CDR2 SYGVKD. The chain's CDR3 is CAISPQTSGLETQYF. In DNA, the CDR3 is TGTGCCATCAGCCCCCAGACTAGTGGGTTAGAGACCCAGTACTTC.

V is TRBV20-1 and J is TRBJ1-2; D ambiguous. This CDR3 has 13 amino acids. Germline loops: CDR1 DFQATT, CDR2 SNEGSKA (reference sequence). Trimming removed 0 bases at V and 0 bases at J, with 5 bases between. CDR3 DNA: TGCAGTGCTAGAGATCCAGCTAACTATGGCTACACCTTC. This codes for CSARDPANYGYTF.

This clonotype was counted between two and nine times. The genes are TRBV7-6 and TRBJ1-5; the D is unclear. CDR3 length equals 17 residues. The germline V gene has CDR1 SGHVS and CDR2 FNYEAQ. Trimming cost V 2 bases and J 0 bases, with 14 bases left between them. The CDR3 DNA reads as TGTGCCAGCAGCTTACTTGGAGGGATTAGTAGCAATCAGCCCCAGCATTTT. Translating it yields CASSLLGGISSNQPQHF.

The chain is built from TRBV28 and TRBJ2-5, with TRBD2 matching 9 bases. V shed 3 bases, J shed 5 bases, and the junction held 7 bases outside the gene matches. CDR1 is MDHEN, CDR2 SYDVKM, per germline. This CDR3 contains 15 residues. Here the CDR3 reads CASSFLLAGQETQYF. The CDR3 nucleotides read TGTGCCAGCAGTTTTCTCCTAGCGGGGCAGGAGACCCAGTACTTC.

This clonotype was observed a handful of times. V gene TRBV5-1 combines with J gene TRBJ2-1; TRBD2 agrees at 13 bases. Germline V lookup: CDR1 SGHRS, CDR2 YFSETQ. V lost 0 bases to trimming and J lost 13 bases; unmatched junction nucleotides: 7. CDR3 length equals 15 residues. This CDR3 reads CASSLGLAGGPAQFF. The CDR3 region has the DNA TGCGCCAGCAGCTTGGGACTAGCGGGGGGCCCAGCACAGTTCTTC.

This clonotype was detected only a few times. V usage is TRBV5-1 and J usage is TRBJ2-5, with TRBD1 identical over 7 bases. The germline CDR1 and CDR2 sequences are SGHRS and YFSETQ. V lost 3 bases to trimming and J lost 2 bases; unmatched junction nucleotides: 4. The CDR3 totals 14 residues. The CDR3 is CASSWDRTQETQYF. The CDR3 nucleotides read TGCGCCAGCAGCTGGGACAGAACACAAGAGACCCAGTACTTC.

The chain carries TRBV12-3 or TRBV12-4 and TRBJ1-3; maybe TRBD1 (6 bases). Trimming stripped 3 bases from V and 2 bases from J, with 11 bases between. The CDR3 consists of 15 residues. The CDR3 sequence: CASSLRGGPGNTIYF. The DNA of the CDR3 is TGTGCCAGCAGTTTGAGAGGGGGTCCTGGAAACACCATATATTTT.

In its sample, this clonotype was seen many times. This CDR3 reads CASSNGWGSTDTQYF. CDR3 DNA: TGTGCCAGCAGCAATGGCTGGGGGAGCACAGATACGCAGTATTTT. This chain connects TRBV12-3 or TRBV12-4 to TRBJ2-3, with D perhaps given as TRBD1 or TRBD2 (5 bases each). The CDR3 extends over 15 amino acids. The ends were cut back, 6 bases at V and 0 bases at J, with 13 bases in the middle.

This chain connects TRBV10-3 to TRBJ2-5; D uncertain. The CDR3 spans 11 residues. From germline, CDR1 is ENHRY and CDR2 SYGVKD. The V gene lost 9 bases and the J gene lost 3 bases, with 8 bases spanning the gap. The CDR3 loop is CAMGNEETQYF. In DNA form, the CDR3 reads TGTGCCATGGGGAACGAAGAGACCCAGTACTTC.

This clonotype has just a few counts. The V call is TRBV4-2, the J call TRBJ1-5, with 7 bases lining up with TRBD1. The CDR3 consists of 15 residues. Looked up from germline, CDR1 is LGHNA and CDR2 is YNFKEQ. Germline trimming cut 0 bases from V and 2 bases from J; bases unmatched to any gene: 1. This CDR3 is CASSQEGGGNQPQHF. The CDR3 nucleotides read TGTGCCAGCAGCCAAGAAGGGGGCGGCAATCAGCCCCAGCATTTT.